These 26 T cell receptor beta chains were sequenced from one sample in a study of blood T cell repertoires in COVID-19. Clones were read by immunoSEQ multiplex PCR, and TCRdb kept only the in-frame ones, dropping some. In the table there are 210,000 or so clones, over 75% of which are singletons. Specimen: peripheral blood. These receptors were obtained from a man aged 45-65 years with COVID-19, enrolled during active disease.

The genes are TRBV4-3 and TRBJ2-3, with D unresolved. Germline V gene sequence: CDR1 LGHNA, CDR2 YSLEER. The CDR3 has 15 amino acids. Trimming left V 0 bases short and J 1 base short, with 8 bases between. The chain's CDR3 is CASSQETGRTDTQYF. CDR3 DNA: TGCGCCAGCAGCCAAGAAACGGGTCGCACAGATACGCAGTATTTT.

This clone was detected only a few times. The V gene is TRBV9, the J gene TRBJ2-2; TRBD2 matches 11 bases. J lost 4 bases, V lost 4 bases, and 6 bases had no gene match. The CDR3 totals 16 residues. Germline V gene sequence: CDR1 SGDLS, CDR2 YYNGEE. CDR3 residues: CASSTQTSGVTGELFF. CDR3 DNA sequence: TGTGCCAGCAGCACCCAGACTAGCGGGGTCACCGGGGAGCTGTTTTTT.

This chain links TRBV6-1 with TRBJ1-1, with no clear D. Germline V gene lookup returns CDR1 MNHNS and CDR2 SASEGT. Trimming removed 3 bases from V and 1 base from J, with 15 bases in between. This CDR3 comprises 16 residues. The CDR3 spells CASSDSRYGWNTEAFF. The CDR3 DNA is TGTGCCAGCAGTGATTCCAGATATGGTTGGAACACTGAAGCTTTCTTT.

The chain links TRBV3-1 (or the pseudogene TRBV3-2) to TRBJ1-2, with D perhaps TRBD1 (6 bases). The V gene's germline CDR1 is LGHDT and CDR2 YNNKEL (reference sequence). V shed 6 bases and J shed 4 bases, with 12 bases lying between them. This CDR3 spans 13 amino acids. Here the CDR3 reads CASSAEGVYGYTF. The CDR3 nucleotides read TGTGCCAGCAGTGCCGAGGGGGTCTATGGCTACACCTTC.

The CDR3 here is CASSLGSDNTEAFF. The CDR3 DNA follows: TGTGCCAGCAGCTTAGGTAGTGATAACACTGAAGCTTTCTTT. J is TRBJ1-1 and V is TRBV7-2; no reliable D call. Germline V gene lookup returns CDR1 SGHTA and CDR2 FQGNSA. There are 14 residues in the CDR3. Trimming cost V 1 base and J 2 bases, with 8 bases left between them.

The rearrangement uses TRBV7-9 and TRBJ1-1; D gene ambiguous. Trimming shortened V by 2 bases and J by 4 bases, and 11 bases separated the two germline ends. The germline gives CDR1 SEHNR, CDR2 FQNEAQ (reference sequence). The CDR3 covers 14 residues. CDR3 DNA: TGTGCCAGCAGCTTAAATGGGTGGAGCACTGAAGCTTTCTTT. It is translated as CASSLNGWSTEAFF.

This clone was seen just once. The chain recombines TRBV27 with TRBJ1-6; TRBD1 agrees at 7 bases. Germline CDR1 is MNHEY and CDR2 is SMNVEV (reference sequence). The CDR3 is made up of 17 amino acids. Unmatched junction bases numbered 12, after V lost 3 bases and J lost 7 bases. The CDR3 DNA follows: TGTGCCAGCAGTTTTCGGGACAGCAGGGCTGGAAATTCACCCCTCCACTTT. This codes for CASSFRDSRAGNSPLHF.

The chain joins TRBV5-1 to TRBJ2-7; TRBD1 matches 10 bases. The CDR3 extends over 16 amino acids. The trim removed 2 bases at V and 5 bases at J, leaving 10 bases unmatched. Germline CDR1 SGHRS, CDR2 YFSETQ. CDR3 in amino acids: CASSFTTGTGVDEQYF. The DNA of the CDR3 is TGCGCCAGCAGCTTCACGACCGGGACAGGGGTCGACGAGCAGTACTTC.

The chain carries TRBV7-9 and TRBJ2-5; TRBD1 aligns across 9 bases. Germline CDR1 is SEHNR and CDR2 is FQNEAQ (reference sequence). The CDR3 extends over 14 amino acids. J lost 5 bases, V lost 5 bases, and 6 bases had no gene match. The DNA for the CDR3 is TGTGCCAGCAGCCTGGGGACAGGGATGGAGACCCAGTACTTC. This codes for CASSLGTGMETQYF.

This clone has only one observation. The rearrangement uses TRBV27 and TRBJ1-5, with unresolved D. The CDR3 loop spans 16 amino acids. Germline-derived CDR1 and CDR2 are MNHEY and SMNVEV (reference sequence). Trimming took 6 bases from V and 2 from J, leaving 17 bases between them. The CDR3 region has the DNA TGTGCCAGCAGCCTCGGGTCCACCGTCGGCAATCAGCCCCAGCATTTT. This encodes CASSLGSTVGNQPQHF.

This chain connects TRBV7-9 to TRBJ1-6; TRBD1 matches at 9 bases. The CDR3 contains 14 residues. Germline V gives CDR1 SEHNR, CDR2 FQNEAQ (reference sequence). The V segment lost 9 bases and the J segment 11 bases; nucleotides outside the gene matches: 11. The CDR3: CASAGTGYPAPLHF. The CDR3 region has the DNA TGTGCCAGTGCCGGGACAGGGTACCCAGCACCCCTCCACTTT. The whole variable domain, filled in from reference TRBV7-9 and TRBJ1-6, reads DTGVSQNPRHKITKRGQNVTFRCDPISEHNRLYWYRQTLGQGPEFLTYFQNEAQLEKSRLLSDRFSAERPKGSFSTLEIQRTEQGDSAMYLCASAGTGYPAPLHFGNGTRLTVT.

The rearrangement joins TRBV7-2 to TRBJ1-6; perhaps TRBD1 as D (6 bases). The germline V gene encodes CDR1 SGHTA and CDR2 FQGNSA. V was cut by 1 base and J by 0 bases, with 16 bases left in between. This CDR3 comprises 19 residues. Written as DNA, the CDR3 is TGTGCCAGCAGCTTAGACCCCCAGGGGCCCCCCTCCTATAATTCACCCCTCCACTTT. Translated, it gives CASSLDPQGPPSYNSPLHF.

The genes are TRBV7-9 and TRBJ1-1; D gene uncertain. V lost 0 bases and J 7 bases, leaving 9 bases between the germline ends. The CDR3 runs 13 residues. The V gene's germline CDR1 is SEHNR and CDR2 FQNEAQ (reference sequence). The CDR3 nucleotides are TGTGCCAGCAGCTTAGCGGGAGCCGGTGAAGCTTTCTTT. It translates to CASSLAGAGEAFF.

The CDR3 DNA follows: TGTGCCAGCAGCCGACAGGGGCATTTAGGAAATGGCTACACCTTC. Protein product: CASSRQGHLGNGYTF. The chain has TRBV11-2 and TRBJ1-2; TRBD1 matches 8 bases. The CDR3 contains 15 residues. Germline V gives CDR1 SGHAT, CDR2 FQNNGV. V lost 5 bases, J lost 6 bases, and 11 bases stayed unmatched.

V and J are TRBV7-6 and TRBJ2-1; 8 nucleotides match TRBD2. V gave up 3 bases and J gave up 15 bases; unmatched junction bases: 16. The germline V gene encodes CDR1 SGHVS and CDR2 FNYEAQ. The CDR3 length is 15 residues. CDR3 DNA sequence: TGTGCCAGCAGCTTCACCGGGGGGGCCTCTAACCGTCTGTTCTTC. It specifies CASSFTGGASNRLFF.

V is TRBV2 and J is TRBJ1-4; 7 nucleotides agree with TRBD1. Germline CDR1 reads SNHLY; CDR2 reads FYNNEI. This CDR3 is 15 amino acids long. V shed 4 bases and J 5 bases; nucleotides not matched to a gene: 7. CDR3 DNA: TGTGCCAGCAGTGCCCAGGGACAGAGGAATGAAAAACTGTTTTTT. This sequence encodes CASSAQGQRNEKLFF. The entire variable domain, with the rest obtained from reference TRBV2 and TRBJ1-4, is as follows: EPEVTQTPSHQVTQMGQEVILRCVPISNHLYFYWYRQILGQKVEFLVSFYNNEISEKSEIFDDQFSVERPDGSNFTLKIRSTKLEDSAMYFCASSAQGQRNEKLFFGSGTQLSVL.

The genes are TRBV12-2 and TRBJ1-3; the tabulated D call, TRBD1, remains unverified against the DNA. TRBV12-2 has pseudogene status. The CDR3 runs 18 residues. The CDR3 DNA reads TGTGCAAGTCGCTCCGATAGACAGGATAACCTTTCTGGAAACACCATATATTTT. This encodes CASRSDRQDNLSGNTIYF.

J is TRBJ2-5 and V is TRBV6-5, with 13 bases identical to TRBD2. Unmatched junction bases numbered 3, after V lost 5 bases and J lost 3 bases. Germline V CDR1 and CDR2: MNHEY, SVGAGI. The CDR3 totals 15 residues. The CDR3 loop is CASSRLAGGKETQYF. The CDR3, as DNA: TGTGCCAGCAGTAGACTAGCGGGGGGTAAAGAGACCCAGTACTTC.

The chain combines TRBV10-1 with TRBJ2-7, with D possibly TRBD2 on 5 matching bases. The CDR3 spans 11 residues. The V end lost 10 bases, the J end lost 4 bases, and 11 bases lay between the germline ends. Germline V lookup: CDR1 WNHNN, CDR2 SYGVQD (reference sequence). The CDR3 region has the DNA TGCGCCACCAGCCGGGGATACGAGCAGTACTTC. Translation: CATSRGYEQYF.

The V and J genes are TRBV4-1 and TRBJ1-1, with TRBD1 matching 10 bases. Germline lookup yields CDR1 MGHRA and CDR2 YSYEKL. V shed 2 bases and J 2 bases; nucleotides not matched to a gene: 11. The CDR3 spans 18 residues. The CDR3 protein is CASSQPGVRDRGNTEAFF. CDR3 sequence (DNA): TGCGCCAGCAGCCAACCGGGGGTTAGGGACAGGGGAAACACTGAAGCTTTCTTT.

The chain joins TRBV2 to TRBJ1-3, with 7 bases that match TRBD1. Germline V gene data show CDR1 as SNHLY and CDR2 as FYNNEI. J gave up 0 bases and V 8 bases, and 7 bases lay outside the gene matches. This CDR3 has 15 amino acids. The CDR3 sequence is CASLDSGGSGNTIYF. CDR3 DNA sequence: TGTGCCAGCTTAGACTCAGGGGGCTCTGGAAACACCATATATTTT.

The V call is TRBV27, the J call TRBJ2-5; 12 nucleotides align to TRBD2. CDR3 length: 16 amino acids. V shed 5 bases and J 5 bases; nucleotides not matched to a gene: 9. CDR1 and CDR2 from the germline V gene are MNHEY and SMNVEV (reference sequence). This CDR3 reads CASSPRLAGAGETQYF. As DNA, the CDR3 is TGTGCCAGCAGTCCCCGACTAGCGGGGGCGGGGGAGACCCAGTACTTC.

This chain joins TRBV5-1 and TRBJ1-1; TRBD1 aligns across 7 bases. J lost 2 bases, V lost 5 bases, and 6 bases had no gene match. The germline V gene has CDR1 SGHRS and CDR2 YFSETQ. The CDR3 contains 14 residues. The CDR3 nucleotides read TGCGCCAGCAGTCTCCGGGACAGAAACACTGAAGCTTTCTTT. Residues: CASSLRDRNTEAFF.

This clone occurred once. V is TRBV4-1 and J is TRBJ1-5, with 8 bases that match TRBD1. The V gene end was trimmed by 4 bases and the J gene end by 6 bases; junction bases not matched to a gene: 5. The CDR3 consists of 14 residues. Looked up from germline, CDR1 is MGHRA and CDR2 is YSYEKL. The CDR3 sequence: CASSRDRGFQPQHF. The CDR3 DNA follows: TGCGCCAGCAGCCGCGACAGGGGTTTTCAGCCCCAGCATTTT.

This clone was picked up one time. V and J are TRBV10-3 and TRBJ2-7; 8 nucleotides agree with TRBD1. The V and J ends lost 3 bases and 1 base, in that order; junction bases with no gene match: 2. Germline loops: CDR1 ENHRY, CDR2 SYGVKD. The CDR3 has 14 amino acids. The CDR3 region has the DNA TGTGCCATCAGTGAAAGACAGGGGTCCTACGAGCAGTACTTC. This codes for CAISERQGSYEQYF.

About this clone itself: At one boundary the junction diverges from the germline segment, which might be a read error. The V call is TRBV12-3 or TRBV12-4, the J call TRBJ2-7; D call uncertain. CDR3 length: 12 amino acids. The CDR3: CAGSLLLYEQYF. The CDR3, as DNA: TGTGCCGGCAGTCTACTTCTCTACGAGCAGTACTTC.